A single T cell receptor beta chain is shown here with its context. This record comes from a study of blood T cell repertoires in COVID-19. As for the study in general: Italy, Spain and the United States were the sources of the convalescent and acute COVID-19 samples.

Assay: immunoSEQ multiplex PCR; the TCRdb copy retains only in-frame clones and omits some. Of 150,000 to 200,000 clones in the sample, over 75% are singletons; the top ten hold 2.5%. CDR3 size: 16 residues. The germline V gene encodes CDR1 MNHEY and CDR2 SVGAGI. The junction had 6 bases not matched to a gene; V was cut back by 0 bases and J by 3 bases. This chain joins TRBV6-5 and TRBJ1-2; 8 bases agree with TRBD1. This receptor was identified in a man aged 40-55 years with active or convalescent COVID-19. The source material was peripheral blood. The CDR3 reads CASSYSGQDPYYGYTF. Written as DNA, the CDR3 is TGTGCCAGCAGTTACTCGGGACAGGATCCTTACTATGGCTACACCTTC.